This T cell receptor (beta chain) is from a study of blood T cells in healthy people across ages (dated by TCRdb to the mid-2010s). Concerning the study at large: In model experiments, template switching captured roughly one uniquely barcoded TCR beta cDNA molecule for every two T cells. The study measured age-related changes in TCR beta repertoire diversity using deep sequencing normalized with unique cDNA molecular identifiers. The donors were split into four age groups: young (average 16 years), middle-aged (roughly 40), aged (62) and long-lived (roughly 86). To avoid experimental bias, donors of different ages were spread randomly across the sequencing lanes. Using the same blood draw, the study looked at two additional independent replicas of 1 million unique cDNA reads for two donors, one aged 18 to 30 and the other aged 80 or older.

The library was generated by 5' RACE. Data came from an Illumina HiSeq 2500. A second PCR of about 6 to 11 cycles was run with a J-beta primer mix and a sample-barcoded 5' primer. Each TCR beta cDNA molecule received a unique molecular identifier from a template-switch 5' adaptor carrying 12 random nucleotides. Each sample yielded at least 3 million CDR3-containing paired-end reads. The Mint cDNA synthesis kit, primed by a TRBC-specific oligonucleotide, was used to synthesize first-strand cDNA from all RNA. Following uracil-DNA glycosylase treatment, a first 18-cycle PCR with universal primers M1SS and BC2_uni_R was performed on all cDNA. As for the authors' bioinformatics: For normalization, 1 million high-quality reads were randomly selected from each sample, with every read carrying a distinct molecular identifier. Reads sharing molecular identifiers were discarded rather than binned into consensus sequences. MiTCR, run with a Q25 quality threshold and the strictest error-elimination algorithm, handled CDR3 identification, clonotype clustering and error correction. A nonparametric unseen species model using Euler transformation provided a lower-bound estimate of total TCR beta diversity. In TCRdb, the public reads were trimmed at Q25 with fastp and aligned with MiXCR, with productive beta chains retained. For every CDR3 protein sequence, its rows merge into one entry that carries the most common genes and DNA. These V and J calls originate from TCRdb's pipeline instead of the authors' own analysis. Here the sample has about 1.8 million distinct CDR3 sequences; about 49% occur a single time. In total, the top ten clones hold less than 2.5% of the sample.

In its sample, this clonotype was seen a few times. Its recognized antigen is unknown. Nothing much larger sits one base from this clone, and base qualities are not available. Paper-wide results and their limitations: Because profiling used bulk unsorted PBMCs, naive and antigen-experienced compartments could not be compared conclusively. Compared with the aged group, the long-lived group had more naive CD4+ T cells, fewer expanded clones and increased TCR diversity, suggesting age selection. Observed TCR beta diversity correlated strongly with the percentage of naive T cells measured by flow cytometry. Donor CMV infection status was unknown, potentially confounding age-related changes in expanded clonotypes. Total diversity estimates from one million sequenced T cells were considered lower bounds and underestimates. Observed TCR beta diversity per million T cells fell roughly linearly with age, and a significant reduction was already apparent by age about 36.

For CDR1 and CDR2, the germline V gene (reference sequence) lists SEHNR and FQNEAQ. The CDR3, from cysteine to phenylalanine, totals 15 residues. The sequence is cut down to CDR3 DNA, 45 bases in frame from base 1. V gives up 5 bases and J gives up 0 bases, and the segment between their germline ends measures 14 bases. The 40 or so donors, aged about 6 to 95 years, were systemically healthy Caucasian individuals from Russia. Each donor gave 8 to 10 milliliters of peripheral blood, drawn into EDTA-treated Vacutainer tubes. Ficoll-Paque density-gradient centrifugation was used to isolate PBMCs, with at least 6 million per sample. Total RNA, at least 6 micrograms per sample, was extracted from PBMCs with Trizol reagent. The percentages of naive CD45RAhigh/CD27high T cells were determined by flow cytometry on a PBMC aliquot from every donor.

The sequenced material came from blood. The sequence derives from a woman between 40 and 50 years old in good health. Recombination linked TRBV7-9 to TRBJ2-7, and the D gene may be TRBD1, 5 bases matching. The DNA reads as follows: TGTGCCAGCAGCGAAACAGGACACCTCTCCTACGAGCAGTACTTC. It translates to CASSETGHLSYEQYF. The full variable domain, with segments outside the CDR3 supplied by the reference TRBV7-9 and TRBJ2-7 proteins, appears as DTGVSQNPRHKITKRGQNVTFRCDPISEHNRLYWYRQTLGQGPEFLTYFQNEAQLEKSRLLSDRFSAERPKGSFSTLEIQRTEQGDSAMYLCASSETGHLSYEQYFGPGTRLTVT.